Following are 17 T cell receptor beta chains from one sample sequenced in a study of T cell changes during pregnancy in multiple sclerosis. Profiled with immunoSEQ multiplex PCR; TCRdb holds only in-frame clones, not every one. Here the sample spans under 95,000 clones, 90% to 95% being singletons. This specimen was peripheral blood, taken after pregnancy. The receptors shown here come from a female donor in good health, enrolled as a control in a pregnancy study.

In DNA, the CDR3 is TGTGCTAGTGGTTTGCTTCTAGCGGGGGACCAACAAGAGACCCAGTACTTC. Translated, it gives CASGLLLAGDQQETQYF. The V call is TRBV12-5, the J call TRBJ2-5; 10 bases are shared with TRBD2. The V and J ends lost 2 bases and 2 bases, in that order; junction bases with no gene match: 8. Per the germline V gene, CDR1 is LGHNT and CDR2 is FRNRAP. The CDR3 runs 17 residues.

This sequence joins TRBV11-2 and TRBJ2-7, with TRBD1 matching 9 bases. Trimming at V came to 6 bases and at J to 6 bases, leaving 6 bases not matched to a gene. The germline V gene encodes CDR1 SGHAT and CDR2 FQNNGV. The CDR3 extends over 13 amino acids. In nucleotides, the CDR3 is TGTGCCAGCAGTTGGGACAGGGACTCCGAGCAGTACTTC. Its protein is CASSWDRDSEQYF.

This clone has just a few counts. The CDR3 region has the DNA TGTGCCAGCAGTTCATTGGGACAGGACTATGGCTACACCTTC. Amino acid sequence: CASSSLGQDYGYTF. The rearrangement uses TRBV27 and TRBJ1-2; 8 positions agree with TRBD1. CDR3 length equals 14 residues. Germline V gene data show CDR1 as MNHEY and CDR2 as SMNVEV (reference sequence). Trimming at V came to 4 bases and at J to 3 bases, leaving 4 bases not matched to a gene.

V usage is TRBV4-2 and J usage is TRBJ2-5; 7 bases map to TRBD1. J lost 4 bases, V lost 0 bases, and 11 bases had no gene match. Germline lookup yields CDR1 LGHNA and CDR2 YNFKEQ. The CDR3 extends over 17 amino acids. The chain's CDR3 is CASSQDTTGRAAETQYF. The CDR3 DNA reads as TGTGCCAGCAGCCAAGATACGACAGGGCGTGCGGCAGAGACCCAGTACTTC.

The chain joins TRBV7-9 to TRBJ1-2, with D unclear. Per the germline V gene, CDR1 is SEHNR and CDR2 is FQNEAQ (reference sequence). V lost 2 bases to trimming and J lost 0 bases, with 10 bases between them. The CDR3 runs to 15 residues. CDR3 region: CASSLTSAANYGYTF. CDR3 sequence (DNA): TGTGCCAGCAGCTTAACCAGTGCAGCTAACTATGGCTACACCTTC.

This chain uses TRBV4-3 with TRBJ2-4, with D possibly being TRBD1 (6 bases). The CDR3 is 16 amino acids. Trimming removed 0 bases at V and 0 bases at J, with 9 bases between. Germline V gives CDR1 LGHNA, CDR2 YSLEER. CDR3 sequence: CASSQDQGLAKNIQYF. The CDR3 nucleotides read TGCGCCAGCAGCCAAGATCAGGGGTTAGCCAAAAACATTCAGTACTTC.

This CDR3 is CSARAVGELFF. CDR3 sequence (DNA): TGCAGTGCTAGAGCCGTCGGGGAGCTGTTTTTT. The J gene is TRBJ2-2, the V gene TRBV20-1, with D unresolved. Germline V CDR1 and CDR2: DFQATT, SNEGSKA (reference sequence). V lost 1 base to trimming and J lost 7 bases, with 4 bases between them. CDR3 length equals 11 residues.

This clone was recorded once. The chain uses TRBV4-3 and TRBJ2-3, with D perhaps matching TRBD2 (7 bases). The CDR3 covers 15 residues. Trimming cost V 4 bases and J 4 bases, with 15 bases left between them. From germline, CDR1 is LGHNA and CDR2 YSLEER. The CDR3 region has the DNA TGCGCCAGCAGCCCCAGGGGAGGGGTGGCAGATACGCAGTATTTT. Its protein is CASSPRGGVADTQYF.

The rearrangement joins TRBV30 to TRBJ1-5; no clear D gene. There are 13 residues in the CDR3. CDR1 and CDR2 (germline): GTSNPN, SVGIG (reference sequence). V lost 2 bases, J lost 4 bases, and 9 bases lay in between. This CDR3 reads CAWSPQKNQPQHF. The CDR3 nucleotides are TGTGCCTGGAGTCCACAGAAAAATCAGCCCCAGCATTTT. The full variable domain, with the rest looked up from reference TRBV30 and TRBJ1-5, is SQTIHQWPATLVQPVGSPLSLECTVEGTSNPNLYWYRQAAGRGLQLLFYSVGIGQISSEVPQNLSASRPQDRQFILSSKKLLLSDSGFYLCAWSPQKNQPQHFGDGTRLSIL.

CDR3 in DNA: TGTGCCAGCCGCGAAGGGGCAGGGGCTGAAGCTTTCTTT. Its protein product is CASREGAGAEAFF. This chain links TRBV27 with TRBJ1-1, with a weak D call TRBD1 (6 bases). V gave up 8 bases and J gave up 6 bases, with 16 bases separating them. The CDR3 contains 13 residues. Germline lookup yields CDR1 MNHEY and CDR2 SMNVEV (reference sequence).

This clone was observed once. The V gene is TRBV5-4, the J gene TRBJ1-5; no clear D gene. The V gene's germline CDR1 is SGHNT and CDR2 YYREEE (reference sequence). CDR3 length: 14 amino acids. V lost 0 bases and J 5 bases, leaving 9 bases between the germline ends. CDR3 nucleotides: TGTGCCAGCAGCTTGGAACCGGCGGATCAGCCCCAGCATTTT. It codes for CASSLEPADQPQHF. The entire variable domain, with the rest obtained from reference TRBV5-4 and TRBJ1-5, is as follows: ETGVTQSPTHLIKTRGQQVTLRCSSQSGHNTVSWYQQALGQGPQFIFQYYREEENGRGNFPPRFSGLQFPNYSSELNVNALELDDSALYLCASSLEPADQPQHFGDGTRLSIL.

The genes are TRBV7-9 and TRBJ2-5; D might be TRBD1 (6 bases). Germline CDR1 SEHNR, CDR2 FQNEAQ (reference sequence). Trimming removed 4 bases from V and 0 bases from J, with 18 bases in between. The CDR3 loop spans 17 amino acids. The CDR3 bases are TGTGCCAGCAGCTCTAGGCCGACAGGAGACTACCAAGAGACCCAGTACTTC. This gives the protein CASSSRPTGDYQETQYF.

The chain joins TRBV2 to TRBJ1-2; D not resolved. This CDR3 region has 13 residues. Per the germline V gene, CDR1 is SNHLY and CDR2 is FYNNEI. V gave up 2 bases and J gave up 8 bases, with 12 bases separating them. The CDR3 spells CASSEIMGGGYTF. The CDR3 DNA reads TGTGCCAGCAGTGAAATAATGGGAGGGGGCTACACCTTC.

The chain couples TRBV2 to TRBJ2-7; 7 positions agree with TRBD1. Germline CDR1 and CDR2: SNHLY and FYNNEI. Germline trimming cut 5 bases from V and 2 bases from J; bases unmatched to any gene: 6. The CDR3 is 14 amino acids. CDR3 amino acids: CASSNPGQTYEQYF. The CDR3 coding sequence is TGTGCCAGCAGTAATCCGGGACAGACCTACGAGCAGTACTTC.

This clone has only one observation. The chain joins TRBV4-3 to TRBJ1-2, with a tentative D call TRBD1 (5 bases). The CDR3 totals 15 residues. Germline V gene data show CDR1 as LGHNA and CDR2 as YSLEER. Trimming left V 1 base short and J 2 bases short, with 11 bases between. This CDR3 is CASSQGGGKNYGYTF. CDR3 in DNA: TGCGCCAGCAGCCAAGGCGGGGGGAAGAACTATGGCTACACCTTC.

CDR3 residues: CAWRGQGSYRNTEAFF. For the CDR3, the DNA is TGTGCCTGGAGAGGCCAGGGGTCGTATCGCAACACTGAAGCTTTCTTT. J is TRBJ1-1 and V is TRBV30; D perhaps matches TRBD1 (6 bases). Germline-derived CDR1 and CDR2 are GTSNPN and SVGIG (reference sequence). The CDR3 is 16 amino acids. V was pared by 3 bases and J by 2 bases, with 19 bases between.

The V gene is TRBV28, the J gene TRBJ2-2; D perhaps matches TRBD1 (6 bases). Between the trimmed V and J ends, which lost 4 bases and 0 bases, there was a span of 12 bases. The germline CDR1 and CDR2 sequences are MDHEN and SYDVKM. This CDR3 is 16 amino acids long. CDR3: CASSSLNRANTGELFF. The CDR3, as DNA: TGTGCCAGCAGTTCCCTAAACAGGGCGAACACCGGGGAGCTGTTTTTT. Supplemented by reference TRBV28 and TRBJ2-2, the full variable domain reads DVKVTQSSRYLVKRTGEKVFLECVQDMDHENMFWYRQDPGLGLRLIYFSYDVKMKEKGDIPEGYSVSREKKERFSLILESASTNQTSMYLCASSSLNRANTGELFFGEGSRLTVL.